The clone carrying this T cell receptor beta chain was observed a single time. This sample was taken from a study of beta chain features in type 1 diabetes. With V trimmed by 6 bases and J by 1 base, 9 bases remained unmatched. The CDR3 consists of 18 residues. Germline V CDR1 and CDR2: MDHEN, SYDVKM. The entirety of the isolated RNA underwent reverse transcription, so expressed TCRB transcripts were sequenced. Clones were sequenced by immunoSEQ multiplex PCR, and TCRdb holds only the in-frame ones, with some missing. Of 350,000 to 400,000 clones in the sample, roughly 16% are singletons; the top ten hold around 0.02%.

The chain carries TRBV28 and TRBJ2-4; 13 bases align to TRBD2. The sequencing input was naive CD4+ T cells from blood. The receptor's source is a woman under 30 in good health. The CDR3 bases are TGTGCCAGCAGCCCACTAGCGGGAGGGGCACGGGCCAAAAACATTCAGTACTTC. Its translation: CASSPLAGGARAKNIQYF.